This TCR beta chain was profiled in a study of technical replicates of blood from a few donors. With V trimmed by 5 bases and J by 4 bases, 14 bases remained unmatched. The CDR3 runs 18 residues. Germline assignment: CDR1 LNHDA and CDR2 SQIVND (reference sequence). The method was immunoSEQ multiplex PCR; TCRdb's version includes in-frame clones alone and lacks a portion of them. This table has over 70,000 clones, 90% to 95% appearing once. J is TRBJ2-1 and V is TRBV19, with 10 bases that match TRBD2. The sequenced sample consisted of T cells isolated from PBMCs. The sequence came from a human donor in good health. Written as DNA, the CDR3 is TGTGCCAGTAGTTCTACCGGGCTAGCGGGAGTCTGGTACAATGAGCAGTTCTTC. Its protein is CASSSTGLAGVWYNEQFF. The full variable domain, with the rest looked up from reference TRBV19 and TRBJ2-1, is DGGITQSPKYLFRKEGQNVTLSCEQNLNHDAMYWYRQDPGQGLRLIYYSQIVNDFQKGDIAEGYSVSREKKESFPLTVTSAQKNPTAFYLCASSSTGLAGVWYNEQFFGPGTRLTVL.